This TCR beta chain was identified in a study of cytomegalovirus exposure and HLA in healthy donors. Study as a whole: Some 85 million unique TCRs, all from HLA-typed donors, were included in an early release of the data.

Amplification used 60 Vbeta primers and 13 Jbeta primers. TCRdb's copy holds only in-frame clones and misses some; the assay was immunoSEQ multiplex PCR. This sample's table reports about 64,000 clones. Looked up from germline, CDR1 is SGDLS and CDR2 is YYNGEE. With 4 bases removed from V and 4 bases from J, the gap between germline ends came to 21 bases. This CDR3 spans 17 amino acids. Of note for this clone: Its cognate antigen is unknown.

Whole-study findings and limits: Altogether, 164 TCR beta chains were recorded as cytomegalovirus-associated. A later analysis reported that several of the most significant clusters appeared to be linked to common viral pathogens, among them Epstein-Barr virus. TCR beta V- and J-gene trimming was later associated with a missense DCLRE1C variant.

The chain is built from TRBV9 and TRBJ2-1, with a tentative D call TRBD1 (5 bases). Sequencing was carried out using PBMCs. The receptor comes from a woman younger than 35 in good health and CMV-seronegative. The CDR3 sequence is CASSSGQGPGNYNEQFF. The CDR3 DNA reads as TGTGCCAGCAGCTCTGGCCAGGGCCCAGGCAATTACAATGAGCAGTTCTTC.